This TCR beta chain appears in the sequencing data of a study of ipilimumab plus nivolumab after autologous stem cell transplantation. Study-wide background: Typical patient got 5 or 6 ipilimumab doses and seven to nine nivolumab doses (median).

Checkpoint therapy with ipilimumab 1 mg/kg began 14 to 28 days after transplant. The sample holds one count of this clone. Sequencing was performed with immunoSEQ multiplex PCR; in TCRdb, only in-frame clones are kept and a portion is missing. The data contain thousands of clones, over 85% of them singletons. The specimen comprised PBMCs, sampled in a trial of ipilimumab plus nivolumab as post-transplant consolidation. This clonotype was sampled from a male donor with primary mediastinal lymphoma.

CDR3 nucleotide sequence: TGTGCCAGCAGTTTATCTAGCGGGGGGGTGGGGGCCCAGTACTTC. Its protein product is CASSLSSGGVGAQYF. The rearrangement links TRBV27 to TRBJ2-5; 11 bases agree with TRBD2. V lost 0 bases and J lost 9; bases outside the gene matches: 6. Germline values: CDR1 MNHEY, CDR2 SMNVEV (reference sequence). The CDR3 length is 15 residues.